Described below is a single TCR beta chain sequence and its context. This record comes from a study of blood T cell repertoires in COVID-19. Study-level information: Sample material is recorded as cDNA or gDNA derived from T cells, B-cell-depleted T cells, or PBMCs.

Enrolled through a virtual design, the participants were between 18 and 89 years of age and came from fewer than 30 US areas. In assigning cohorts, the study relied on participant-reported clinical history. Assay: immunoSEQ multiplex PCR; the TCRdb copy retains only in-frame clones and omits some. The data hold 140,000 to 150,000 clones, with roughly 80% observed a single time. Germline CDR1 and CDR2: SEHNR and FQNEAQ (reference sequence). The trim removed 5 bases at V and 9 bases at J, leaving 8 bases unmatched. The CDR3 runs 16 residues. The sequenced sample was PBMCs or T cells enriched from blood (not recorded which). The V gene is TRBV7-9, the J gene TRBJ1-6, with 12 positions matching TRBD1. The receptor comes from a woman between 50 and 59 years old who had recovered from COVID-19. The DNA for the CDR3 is TGTGCCAGCAGCGCCGGGACAGGGGGCTTGGTTTCACCCCTCCACTTT. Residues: CASSAGTGGLVSPLHF.